This T cell receptor (beta chain) was captured by sequencing in a study of patients and donors after allogeneic stem cell transplantation. In TCRdb, the RT-PCR reads were re-called with MiXCR into one record per CDR3 protein. This sample has 900,000 to 1,000,000 distinct CDR3 sequences, with 15% to 20% found just once. Germline V gene lookup returns CDR1 SGHRS and CDR2 YFSETQ. The CDR3 has 14 amino acids. Trimming pared 1 base from V and 5 bases from J, leaving 9 bases between. This clonotype was found a few times. Sequencing used blood, either unsorted or a sorted T cell fraction (not recorded which). The clonotype was recovered from a human donor who was either an allogeneic HSCT recipient or a stem cell or donor lymphocyte infusion donor (not recorded which). It is not recorded whose cells these are; they may come from a transplant donor. This chain joins TRBV5-1 and TRBJ2-2; D remains unclear. DNA of the CDR3: TGCGCCAGCAGCTTGCCCCAGGTGACCGGGGAGCTGTTTTTT. It translates to CASSLPQVTGELFF.